The 31 T cell receptor beta chains in this list originate from one sample, sequenced in a study of T cell responses to AZD1222 COVID-19 vaccine. Here immunoSEQ multiplex PCR was the method, and the copy in TCRdb shows in-frame clones only, minus some. The table has 250,000 to 300,000 clones, approximately 94% seen once. Sequencing used peripheral blood, obtained 28 days after the second AZD1222 dose. These receptors came from an adult who received the AZD1222 COVID-19 vaccine.

The chain links TRBV6-5 to TRBJ2-1; 7 bases agree with TRBD2. The CDR3 covers 15 residues. Looked up from germline, CDR1 is MNHEY and CDR2 is SVGAGI. V gave up 3 bases and J gave up 8 bases; unmatched junction bases: 10. For the CDR3, the DNA is TGTGCCAGCAGTTATTATGCGGGAGTTGGGTATGAGCAGTTCTTC. Translated, it gives CASSYYAGVGYEQFF.

V is TRBV3-1 (or the pseudogene TRBV3-2) and J is TRBJ2-7; D call uncertain. Trimming shortened V by 1 base and J by 1 base, and 8 bases separated the two germline ends. There are 14 residues in the CDR3. CDR1 is LGHDT and CDR2 is YNNKEL in the germline V gene (reference sequence). CDR3 nucleotides: TGTGCCAGCAGCCAAGTTAGCAGTTCCTACGAGCAGTACTTC. Amino acids: CASSQVSSSYEQYF.

The rearrangement joins TRBV3-1 (or the pseudogene TRBV3-2) to TRBJ2-5; no definite D call. The germline V gene encodes CDR1 LGHDT and CDR2 YNNKEL (reference sequence). The CDR3 loop spans 13 amino acids. The germline V and J ends were trimmed by 1 base and 1 base, with 4 bases remaining between them. As DNA, the CDR3 is TGTGCCAGCAGCCAAGGGATCCAAGAGACCCAGTACTTC. The encoded protein is CASSQGIQETQYF.

The chain couples TRBV7-8 to TRBJ2-7; 13 positions agree with TRBD2. Unmatched junction bases numbered 15, after V lost 4 bases and J lost 0 bases. CDR1 is SGHVS, CDR2 FQNEAQ, per germline. The CDR3 has 20 amino acids. CDR3 sequence (DNA): TGTGCCAGCAGCTCCCTGTCGGGACTAGCGGGAAGCCTACGCTCCTACGAGCAGTACTTC. Residues: CASSSLSGLAGSLRSYEQYF.

Regarding this clone: The same CDR3 arises from other DNA sequences in this sample as well. V and J are TRBV28 and TRBJ1-1; TRBD1 might be the D (5 bases). The CDR3 sequence is 12 residues long. Per germline, CDR1 MDHEN and CDR2 SYDVKM. The germline V and J ends were trimmed by 2 bases and 4 bases, with 5 bases remaining between them. The CDR3: CASSLRGTEAFF. Here the CDR3 DNA reads TGTGCCAGCAGTTTAAGGGGCACTGAAGCTTTCTTT.

This CDR3 reads CATSEGGKGGNQPQHF. The CDR3 region has the DNA TGTGCCACCAGTGAAGGGGGGAAGGGAGGGAATCAGCCCCAGCATTTT. The V and J genes are TRBV24-1 and TRBJ1-5; tentatively, D is TRBD1 (6 bases). V shed 4 bases and J shed 4 bases, with 16 bases lying between them. The length of the CDR3 is 16 residues. The germline gives CDR1 KGHDR, CDR2 SFDVKD.

This chain connects TRBV2 to TRBJ2-4; 8 bases map to TRBD1. CDR1 is SNHLY and CDR2 is FYNNEI in the germline V gene. V lost 4 bases and J lost 15; bases outside the gene matches: 5. CDR3 length: 11 amino acids. DNA for the CDR3: TGTGCCAGCAGTGCCCAGGGGGCCTGGTACTTC. Encoded protein: CASSAQGAWYF.

The rearrangement uses TRBV7-8 and TRBJ2-5, with TRBD1 identical over 8 bases. CDR1 is SGHVS and CDR2 is FQNEAQ in the germline V gene. CDR3 size: 18 residues. The ends lost 6 bases at V and 1 base at J; junction bases unmatched: 16. CDR3: CASRHFRAGGRVQETQYF. Written as DNA, the CDR3 is TGTGCCAGCAGACATTTTAGGGCAGGGGGCCGAGTCCAAGAGACCCAGTACTTC.

The chain uses TRBV9 and TRBJ2-1, with 9 bases fitting TRBD2. CDR1 and CDR2 from the germline V gene are SGDLS and YYNGEE. Losses at the gene ends were 2 bases for V and 1 base for J; bases not matched to a gene: 7. The CDR3 runs 17 residues. The CDR3 reads CASSVFRAGGSYNEQFF. In DNA form, the CDR3 reads TGTGCCAGCAGCGTTTTCCGAGCGGGGGGATCCTACAATGAGCAGTTCTTC.

This clone was picked up a small number of times. The same CDR3 also results from other DNA sequences found in this sample. Here the CDR3 reads CASSLEGMNTEAFF. CDR3 nucleotide sequence: TGCGCCAGCAGCTTGGAGGGTATGAACACTGAAGCTTTCTTT. This chain connects TRBV5-1 to TRBJ1-1; D call uncertain. The V and J ends lost 0 bases and 0 bases respectively, with 6 bases between them. Germline V gene sequence: CDR1 SGHRS, CDR2 YFSETQ. This CDR3 is built from 14 residues.

The V gene is TRBV5-1, the J gene TRBJ2-2; either TRBD1 or TRBD2 may supply D (5 bases each). V lost 4 bases, J lost 3 bases, and 13 bases lay in between. CDR1 and CDR2 (germline): SGHRS, YFSETQ. The CDR3 is 15 amino acids. CDR3 residues: CASSPGTQYTGELFF. In DNA, the CDR3 is TGCGCCAGCAGCCCCGGGACGCAGTACACCGGGGAGCTGTTTTTT.

The chain employs TRBV24-1 and TRBJ2-5; 7 bases map to TRBD1. V lost 0 bases to trimming and J lost 0 bases; unmatched junction nucleotides: 6. The length of the CDR3 is 17 residues. The V gene's germline CDR1 is KGHDR and CDR2 SFDVKD. The DNA of the CDR3 is TGTGCCACCAGTGATTTGCGAGGGGGCGTCCACCAAGAGACCCAGTACTTC. This encodes CATSDLRGGVHQETQYF.

The DNA for the CDR3 is TGCGCCAGCAGCTTATCACAGGGGGGAGTTGAAGCTTTCTTT. Protein product: CASSLSQGGVEAFF. The genes are TRBV5-1 and TRBJ1-1; TRBD1 matches at 8 bases. From germline, CDR1 is SGHRS and CDR2 YFSETQ. The CDR3 spans 14 residues. V was clipped by 2 bases and J by 7 bases; unmatched bases: 7.

The chain carries TRBV7-2 and TRBJ1-5; 9 bases match TRBD1. J lost 7 bases, V lost 4 bases, and 2 bases had no gene match. CDR1 and CDR2 from the germline V gene are SGHTA and FQGNSA. The CDR3 sequence is 13 residues long. The DNA for the CDR3 is TGTGCCAGCAGCTCGGACAGGGGCCAGCCCCAGCATTTT. Translating it yields CASSSDRGQPQHF. The full variable domain, completed using reference TRBV7-2 and TRBJ1-5, is GAGVSQSPSNKVTEKGKDVELRCDPISGHTALYWYRQSLGQGLEFLIYFQGNSAPDKSGLPSDRFSAERTGGSVSTLTIQRTQQEDSAVYLCASSSDRGQPQHFGDGTRLSIL.

The genes are TRBV5-5 and TRBJ2-5; tentatively, D is TRBD2 (5 bases). This CDR3 contains 11 residues. V dropped 2 bases and J dropped 10 bases, with 9 bases sitting between them. Per the germline V gene, CDR1 is SGHKS and CDR2 is YYEKEE (reference sequence). CDR3 sequence (DNA): TGTGCCAGCAGCTTTTCGAGCGGCCAGTACTTC. Translating gives CASSFSSGQYF.

V gene TRBV7-6 combines with J gene TRBJ1-3; D is ambiguous. Germline CDR1 reads SGHVS; CDR2 reads FNYEAQ. V gave up 4 bases and J gave up 1 base, with 8 bases separating them. The CDR3 has 14 residues. This CDR3 is CASSSPGSGNTIYF. The DNA of the CDR3 is TGTGCCAGCAGCTCCCCGGGATCTGGAAACACCATATATTTT.

This chain joins TRBV7-2 and TRBJ2-1; D not resolved. Trimming left V 2 bases short and J 10 bases short, with 12 bases between. The CDR3 is made up of 13 amino acids. CDR1 SGHTA and CDR2 FQGNSA come from the germline V gene. The CDR3 DNA reads TGTGCCAGCAGCTTAAGCTCACTGAGGGAGCAGTTCTTC. Translated: CASSLSSLREQFF.

CDR3 amino acids: CASSLVDGTAKSYNEQFF. The CDR3 coding sequence is TGTGCCAGCAGCTTAGTGGACGGGACAGCTAAGTCCTACAATGAGCAGTTCTTC. The gene calls are TRBV7-9 and TRBJ2-1, with 7 positions matching TRBD1. The CDR3 length is 18 residues. Trimming took 1 base from V and 1 from J; bases not matched to a gene: 10. CDR1 is SEHNR, CDR2 FQNEAQ, per germline (reference sequence). The whole variable domain, remainder taken from reference TRBV7-9 and TRBJ2-1, is DTGVSQNPRHKITKRGQNVTFRCDPISEHNRLYWYRQTLGQGPEFLTYFQNEAQLEKSRLLSDRFSAERPKGSFSTLEIQRTEQGDSAMYLCASSLVDGTAKSYNEQFFGPGTRLTVL.

The gene calls are TRBV6-5 and TRBJ2-5, with D unresolved. Germline values: CDR1 MNHEY, CDR2 SVGAGI. V lost 5 bases and J 7 bases, leaving 8 bases between the germline ends. The length of the CDR3 is 11 residues. Here the CDR3 DNA reads TGTGCCAGCAGTCCCCGGACGACCCAGTACTTC. Translation gives CASSPRTTQYF.

This chain joins TRBV5-1 and TRBJ2-3; no firm D call. V was trimmed by 0 bases and J by 6 bases, leaving 5 bases between them. This CDR3 region has 12 residues. CDR1 is SGHRS and CDR2 is YFSETQ in the germline V gene. This chain's CDR3 is CASSLVPDTQYF. CDR3 nucleotide sequence: TGCGCCAGCAGCTTGGTTCCGGATACGCAGTATTTT.

This chain joins TRBV30 and TRBJ1-5; D is unclear. Trimming stripped 2 bases from V and 0 bases from J, with 5 bases between. Germline-derived CDR1 and CDR2 are GTSNPN and SVGIG (reference sequence). CDR3 length equals 13 residues. Here the CDR3 DNA reads TGTGCCTGGAGTCAAATTAGCAATCAGCCCCAGCATTTT. As protein: CAWSQISNQPQHF.

The rearrangement joins TRBV2 to TRBJ1-5; D perhaps matches TRBD1 (5 bases). The V gene's germline CDR1 is SNHLY and CDR2 FYNNEI. Trimming left V 2 bases short and J 7 bases short, with 12 bases between. This CDR3 spans 14 amino acids. CDR3 amino acids: CASSESGGRQPQHF. In DNA form, the CDR3 reads TGTGCCAGCAGTGAATCGGGGGGGAGGCAGCCCCAGCATTTT.

The J gene is TRBJ1-1, the V gene TRBV27; no clear D gene. Germline V gives CDR1 MNHEY, CDR2 SMNVEV (reference sequence). Trimming cost V 4 bases and J 7 bases, with 13 bases left between them. CDR3 length: 13 residues. DNA of the CDR3: TGTGCCAGCAGTTGGGGTGGGGAGGGTGAAGCTTTCTTT. It codes for CASSWGGEGEAFF.

This chain joins TRBV19 and TRBJ2-2, with no clear D. Per the germline V gene, CDR1 is LNHDA and CDR2 is SQIVND (reference sequence). CDR3 length: 15 residues. V gave up 5 bases and J gave up 4 bases, with 14 bases separating them. The DNA of the CDR3 is TGTGCCAGTAGTCCTCTGGCTAGAGGCACCGGGGAGCTGTTTTTT. It translates to CASSPLARGTGELFF.

This clone was counted a single time. The chain has TRBV29-1 and TRBJ1-1; tentatively, D is TRBD1 (5 bases). Trimming took off 7 bases at V and 7 bases at J, with 13 bases between the two ends. Per germline, CDR1 SQVTM and CDR2 ANQGSEA. CDR3 size: 11 residues. The chain's CDR3 is CSGKGTGEAFF. Here the CDR3 DNA reads TGCAGCGGGAAGGGGACGGGTGAAGCTTTCTTT.

The chain links TRBV18 to TRBJ1-1, with a tentative D call TRBD1 (5 bases). The germline gives CDR1 KGHSH, CDR2 LQKENI. V dropped 3 bases and J dropped 4 bases, with 9 bases sitting between them. The CDR3 length is 13 residues. CDR3 coding DNA: TGTGCCAGCTCACCGGGGCTGGGCACTGAAGCTTTCTTT. Translated, it gives CASSPGLGTEAFF.

The chain joins TRBV2 to TRBJ2-3; the D call may be TRBD1 or TRBD2 (5 bases each). The CDR3 covers 13 residues. CDR1 is SNHLY and CDR2 is FYNNEI in the germline V gene. V lost 5 bases and J 5 bases, leaving 11 bases between the germline ends. CDR3 sequence: CASSRDALDTQYF. CDR3 sequence (DNA): TGTGCCAGCAGTAGGGACGCTCTAGATACGCAGTATTTT.

The chain couples TRBV12-5 to TRBJ1-2, with no clear D. The V and J ends lost 7 bases and 8 bases respectively, with 17 bases between them. The germline V gene encodes CDR1 LGHNT and CDR2 FRNRAP. The CDR3 is 13 amino acids. The CDR3 spells CASASGGLGGYTF. CDR3 coding DNA: TGTGCTAGTGCCTCAGGCGGACTGGGGGGCTACACCTTC.

The chain is built from TRBV9 and TRBJ2-1; 7 positions match TRBD2. CDR3 length: 16 amino acids. Germline CDR1 reads SGDLS; CDR2 reads YYNGEE. V shed 4 bases and J 4 bases; nucleotides not matched to a gene: 11. DNA for the CDR3: TGTGCCAGCAGCCCACCGCAGTGGGGGGGGTACAATGAGCAGTTCTTC. Amino acid sequence: CASSPPQWGGYNEQFF.

This clone was counted a single time. The chain employs TRBV7-9 and TRBJ1-1; no clear D gene. V was clipped by 3 bases and J by 3 bases, with 5 bases between them. This CDR3 has 12 residues. CDR1 is SEHNR and CDR2 is FQNEAQ in the germline V gene (reference sequence). CDR3 bases: TGTGCCAGCAGCTTTGGGGACACTGAAGCTTTCTTT. Translated, it gives CASSFGDTEAFF.

This sequence joins TRBV7-3 and TRBJ2-1; the match to TRBD2 covers 8 bases. With V trimmed by 5 bases and J by 7 bases, 4 bases remained unmatched. There are 13 residues in the CDR3. Germline V lookup: CDR1 SGHTA, CDR2 FQGTGA. In DNA, the CDR3 is TGTGCCAGCAGCCCCGAGCGGGAGAATGAGCAGTTCTTC. Translated: CASSPERENEQFF.